These 17 T cell receptor beta chains came from one sample sequenced in a study of cytomegalovirus exposure and HLA in healthy donors. Researchers ran the PCR with 60 Vbeta and 13 Jbeta primers. Measured with immunoSEQ multiplex PCR; TCRdb has only the in-frame clones, and not every one. The data show around 200,000 clones, 70% to 80% seen once. The sample comprised PBMCs. These receptor sequences come from a woman in her twenties or thirties in good health and CMV-seropositive.

The chain uses TRBV4-3 and TRBJ2-3, with 11 positions matching TRBD2. Per germline, CDR1 LGHNA and CDR2 YSLEER. Germline trimming cut 3 bases from V and 0 bases from J; bases unmatched to any gene: 2. CDR3 length: 16 amino acids. The CDR3 here is CASSQGLAESTDTQYF. The DNA for the CDR3 is TGCGCCAGCAGCCAGGGACTAGCGGAGAGCACAGATACGCAGTATTTT.

The gene calls are TRBV4-3 and TRBJ2-7; 7 bases fit TRBD1. The CDR3 has 15 amino acids. V was clipped by 0 bases and J by 2 bases; unmatched bases: 4. Germline assignment: CDR1 LGHNA and CDR2 YSLEER. CDR3 coding DNA: TGCGCCAGCAGCCAAGATCGAGACAGGGCCTACGAGCAGTACTTC. This sequence encodes CASSQDRDRAYEQYF.

The sample holds one count of this clone. The V gene is TRBV11-2, the J gene TRBJ1-5, with D perhaps TRBD1 (6 bases). The V end lost 5 bases, the J end lost 0 bases, and 11 bases lay between the germline ends. There are 15 residues in the CDR3. Germline V CDR1 and CDR2: SGHAT, FQNNGV. In DNA form, the CDR3 reads TGTGCCAGCAGCCCGGGACACAATAGCAATCAGCCCCAGCATTTT. It is translated as CASSPGHNSNQPQHF. Combining the CDR3 with reference TRBV11-2 and TRBJ1-5 gives the whole variable domain EAGVAQSPRYKIIEKRQSVAFWCNPISGHATLYWYQQILGQGPKLLIQFQNNGVVDDSQLPKDRFSAERLKGVDSTLKIQPAKLEDSAVYLCASSPGHNSNQPQHFGDGTRLSIL.

The genes are TRBV27 and TRBJ2-7, with 7 bases aligning to TRBD1. The CDR3 sequence is 17 residues long. CDR1 and CDR2 from the germline V gene are MNHEY and SMNVEV (reference sequence). V lost 5 bases, J lost 0 bases, and 13 bases stayed unmatched. CDR3 in amino acids: CASSPTRQGRGSYEQYF. In DNA, the CDR3 is TGTGCCAGCAGTCCCACCCGACAGGGAAGGGGCTCCTACGAGCAGTACTTC.

The CDR3 protein is CASREGYEQYF. The CDR3 bases are TGTGCCAGCAGGGAGGGCTACGAGCAGTACTTC. The chain joins TRBV28 to TRBJ2-7, with D possibly TRBD2 on 6 matching bases. The CDR3 loop spans 11 amino acids. CDR1 and CDR2 (germline): MDHEN, SYDVKM. Trimming removed 6 bases at V and 3 bases at J, with 6 bases between. Looking up the rest from reference TRBV28 and TRBJ2-7 gives the full variable domain: DVKVTQSSRYLVKRTGEKVFLECVQDMDHENMFWYRQDPGLGLRLIYFSYDVKMKEKGDIPEGYSVSREKKERFSLILESASTNQTSMYLCASREGYEQYFGPGTRLTVT.

CDR3 loop: CASNPVEGGYEQYF. CDR3 sequence (DNA): TGTGCCAGCAACCCCGTAGAAGGGGGCTACGAGCAGTACTTC. The J gene is TRBJ2-7, the V gene TRBV7-6; D is possibly TRBD1 (6 bases). Germline V gene sequence: CDR1 SGHVS, CDR2 FNYEAQ. V lost 7 bases and J 3 bases, leaving 16 bases between the germline ends. The CDR3 sequence is 14 residues long.

J is TRBJ2-3 and V is TRBV28; 10 bases agree with TRBD2. CDR3 length: 17 residues. The V gene's germline CDR1 is MDHEN and CDR2 SYDVKM. Trimming took 1 base from V and 2 from J; bases not matched to a gene: 6. The CDR3 sequence is CASSLSQGLAYTDTQYF. The CDR3 region has the DNA TGTGCCAGCAGTTTATCACAGGGACTAGCGTACACAGATACGCAGTATTTT.

This chain joins TRBV7-2 and TRBJ2-2, with 9 nucleotides matching TRBD1. The CDR3 runs 14 residues. Germline CDR1 and CDR2: SGHTA and FQGNSA. Unmatched junction bases numbered 6, after V lost 6 bases and J lost 7 bases. The CDR3 is CASRYTGGGGELFF. The DNA for the CDR3 is TGTGCCAGCAGATATACAGGGGGCGGCGGGGAGCTGTTTTTT. The variable domain in full, with the rest retrieved from reference TRBV7-2 and TRBJ2-2, is GAGVSQSPSNKVTEKGKDVELRCDPISGHTALYWYRQSLGQGLEFLIYFQGNSAPDKSGLPSDRFSAERTGGSVSTLTIQRTQQEDSAVYLCASRYTGGGGELFFGEGSRLTVL.

The chain joins TRBV7-2 to TRBJ2-1; the match to TRBD2 covers 7 bases. This CDR3 has 13 residues. The junction had 8 bases not matched to a gene; V was cut back by 5 bases and J by 10 bases. The V gene's germline CDR1 is SGHTA and CDR2 FQGNSA. CDR3 sequence reads: CASSGLDRPEQFF. In nucleotides, the CDR3 is TGTGCCAGCAGCGGACTAGACCGCCCCGAGCAGTTCTTC.

The chain's CDR3 is CASSKPGAQGYTF. The CDR3 coding sequence is TGTGCCAGCAGTAAACCAGGGGCGCAGGGCTACACCTTC. This chain links TRBV25-1 with TRBJ1-2; D might be TRBD1 (6 bases). From germline, CDR1 is MGHDK and CDR2 SYGVNS. The CDR3 totals 13 residues. V lost 5 bases, J lost 8 bases, and 15 bases lay in between.

V usage is TRBV7-2 and J usage is TRBJ2-7; D may be TRBD2 (6 bases). This CDR3 has 14 residues. CDR1 SGHTA and CDR2 FQGNSA come from the germline V gene. V was shortened by 2 bases and J by 0 bases, with 8 bases between the two germline ends. The CDR3 loop is CASSLRAGSYEQYF. The CDR3, as DNA: TGTGCCAGCAGCTTAAGAGCGGGCTCCTACGAGCAGTACTTC.

This clone turned up a few times. The V call is TRBV5-1, the J call TRBJ1-1; 8 nucleotides agree with TRBD1. The CDR3 is 15 amino acids. Trimming removed 1 base from V and 0 bases from J; junction bases left unmatched: 2. Germline V gene data show CDR1 as SGHRS and CDR2 as YFSETQ. This CDR3 reads CASSLWDRMNTEAFF. The CDR3 nucleotides read TGCGCCAGCAGCTTGTGGGACAGGATGAACACTGAAGCTTTCTTT.

The chain combines TRBV6-6 with TRBJ1-5, with D tentatively TRBD1 (5 bases). V lost 2 bases, J lost 4 bases, and 15 bases lay in between. This CDR3 is built from 16 residues. Per the germline V gene, CDR1 is MNHNY and CDR2 is SVGAGI (reference sequence). The CDR3: CASSYQTGVRNQPQHF. CDR3 in DNA: TGTGCCAGCAGTTACCAGACGGGGGTACGAAATCAGCCCCAGCATTTT.

This clone was observed a few times. V is TRBV5-5 and J is TRBJ1-1, with D hard to call. Germline assignment: CDR1 SGHKS and CDR2 YYEKEE (reference sequence). V was shortened by 5 bases and J by 1 base, with 12 bases between the two germline ends. The CDR3 is 14 amino acids. Here the CDR3 reads CASSIEGRNTEAFF. CDR3 coding DNA: TGTGCCAGCAGTATCGAGGGTCGGAACACTGAAGCTTTCTTT.

The CDR3 sequence: CASRTGQTEAFF. CDR3 DNA: TGCGCCAGCAGGACAGGGCAGACTGAAGCTTTCTTT. This sequence joins TRBV4-1 and TRBJ1-1; 7 bases agree with TRBD1. This CDR3 comprises 12 residues. V lost 6 bases and J lost 5; bases outside the gene matches: 3. CDR1 is MGHRA, CDR2 YSYEKL, per germline.

Note on this clone: Other DNA sequences in this sample translate to the same CDR3. The chain recombines TRBV28 with TRBJ1-2, with 9 bases aligning to TRBD1. V shed 2 bases, J shed 2 bases, and the junction held 0 bases outside the gene matches. This CDR3 contains 14 residues. Germline values: CDR1 MDHEN, CDR2 SYDVKM. This CDR3 reads CASSLGQGNYGYTF. The CDR3 DNA reads as TGTGCCAGCAGTTTAGGACAGGGGAACTATGGCTACACCTTC.

This clone turned up a few times. The chain employs TRBV7-2 and TRBJ1-2, with D perhaps matching TRBD1 (5 bases). This CDR3 has 15 residues. Germline V gene data show CDR1 as SGHTA and CDR2 as FQGNSA. Trimming removed 2 bases from V and 5 bases from J, with 15 bases in between. For the CDR3, the DNA is TGTGCCAGCAGCTTAACGGGCAATGGGGCTTATGGCTACACCTTC. Residues: CASSLTGNGAYGYTF.